Shown below are 32 T cell receptor beta chains from a single sample sequenced in a study of a mutant IDH1 vaccine in newly diagnosed glioma. Specified time point: week 35, safety follow-up. Vaccination used 300 ug of mutant IDH1 20-mer peptide per dose, with topical imiquimod. No antigen is known for these receptors. TCRdb keeps only in-frame clones here, not all; method: immunoSEQ multiplex PCR. The data hold roughly 60,000 clones, with roughly 76% observed a single time. The input for sequencing was PBMCs, taken from a glioma patient whose treatment included an IDH1 peptide vaccine. The source of these receptors is a man aged 35 to 55 with glioma.

This rearrangement joins TRBV15 to TRBJ1-2, with no clear D. The ends were cut back, 0 bases at V and 2 bases at J, with 7 bases in the middle. CDR1 LNHNV and CDR2 YYDKDF come from the germline V gene (reference sequence). The CDR3 contains 14 residues. In DNA form, the CDR3 reads TGTGCCACCAGCAGAGATCCGGGGAACTATGGCTACACCTTC. Translation: CATSRDPGNYGYTF.

A few counts support this clone. The rearrangement uses TRBV5-5 and TRBJ1-1; D might be TRBD1 (6 bases). Germline CDR1 and CDR2: SGHKS and YYEKEE (reference sequence). The CDR3 contains 16 residues. Trimming left V 1 base short and J 8 bases short, with 21 bases between. DNA for the CDR3: TGTGCCAGCAGCTTGTTCGTAGGGGGAACGATAGACGAAGCTTTCTTT. Its translation is CASSLFVGGTIDEAFF.

This chain uses TRBV4-3 with TRBJ1-2; D gene uncertain. Germline V gives CDR1 LGHNA, CDR2 YSLEER. This CDR3 is built from 14 residues. Trimming pared 0 bases from V and 4 bases from J, leaving 9 bases between. CDR3 in amino acids: CASSQDPGPYGYTF. CDR3 nucleotide sequence: TGCGCCAGCAGCCAAGATCCCGGGCCCTATGGCTACACCTTC.

This rearrangement joins TRBV6-1 to TRBJ2-3; D is unclear. CDR3 length: 16 residues. Trimming took off 1 base at V and 0 bases at J, with 11 bases between the two ends. The germline V gene encodes CDR1 MNHNS and CDR2 SASEGT. CDR3 protein: CASSEEWAVSTDTQYF. The CDR3 nucleotides read TGTGCCAGCAGTGAAGAGTGGGCGGTTAGCACAGATACGCAGTATTTT.

This clone was seen only once. This chain joins TRBV6-1 and TRBJ2-1, with D perhaps assigned TRBD1 or TRBD2 (6 bases each). This CDR3 has 14 amino acids. V dropped 4 bases and J dropped 9 bases, with 16 bases sitting between them. The germline CDR1 and CDR2 sequences are MNHNS and SASEGT. CDR3 nucleotides: TGTGCCAGCAGTGTATCGGGGGCAATAGGTGAGCAGTTCTTC. Its protein is CASSVSGAIGEQFF.

The chain uses TRBV27 and TRBJ2-7, with D perhaps matching TRBD1 (6 bases). The V gene lost 4 bases and the J gene lost 0 bases, with 13 bases spanning the gap. The CDR3 is 15 residues long. Germline assignment: CDR1 MNHEY and CDR2 SMNVEV (reference sequence). The CDR3 nucleotides read TGTGCCAGCAGTTCCGAGGGGGTGTCCTCCTACGAGCAGTACTTC. Residues: CASSSEGVSSYEQYF.

This chain joins TRBV5-1 and TRBJ2-3, with 11 bases that match TRBD1. The CDR3 length is 15 residues. Germline V gene sequence: CDR1 SGHRS, CDR2 YFSETQ. With 0 bases clipped from V and 5 bases from J, the junction kept 2 bases outside the gene matches. CDR3 loop: CASSLEGTGGDTQYF. In nucleotides, the CDR3 is TGCGCCAGCAGCTTGGAAGGGACAGGGGGAGATACGCAGTATTTT.

This rearrangement joins TRBV14 to TRBJ2-1; no clear D gene. V was pared by 4 bases and J by 3 bases, with 19 bases between. Germline V gene sequence: CDR1 SGHDN, CDR2 FVKESK. CDR3 length equals 17 residues. The CDR3 loop is CASSPTRRVPFYNEQFF. CDR3 DNA sequence: TGTGCCAGCAGCCCCACCCGTCGGGTTCCGTTCTACAATGAGCAGTTCTTC.

This sequence joins TRBV28 and TRBJ1-5; 7 bases line up with TRBD1. Germline values: CDR1 MDHEN, CDR2 SYDVKM. J gave up 0 bases and V 8 bases, and 10 bases lay outside the gene matches. The CDR3 loop spans 16 amino acids. The CDR3 bases are TGTGCCAGCTCCGTTCCGGGACAGTATAGCAATCAGCCCCAGCATTTT. As protein: CASSVPGQYSNQPQHF.

This clone was found once. This chain uses TRBV28 with TRBJ2-3, with TRBD1 matching 9 bases. Germline values: CDR1 MDHEN, CDR2 SYDVKM. The trim removed 4 bases at V and 9 bases at J, leaving 11 bases unmatched. The length of the CDR3 is 15 residues. The CDR3 DNA reads as TGTGCCAGCAGTTCAGGGACAGGGTCAAGCGGGACGCAGTATTTT. Protein product: CASSSGTGSSGTQYF.

The V call is TRBV4-3, the J call TRBJ2-5; 14 nucleotides match TRBD2. V dropped 4 bases and J dropped 4; count of bases not matched to a gene: 5. CDR1 LGHNA and CDR2 YSLEER come from the germline V gene. CDR3 size: 16 residues. The CDR3 loop reads CASSRGTSGSGETQYF. The DNA of the CDR3 is TGCGCCAGCAGCCGTGGGACTAGCGGGAGTGGAGAGACCCAGTACTTC.

The CDR3 spells CASSLGAAPTDTQYF. CDR3 nucleotides: TGCGCCAGCAGCTTGGGAGCAGCACCCACAGATACGCAGTATTTT. The rearrangement joins TRBV5-1 to TRBJ2-3; no definite D call. This CDR3 has 15 residues. Looked up from germline, CDR1 is SGHRS and CDR2 is YFSETQ. V dropped 0 bases and J dropped 2 bases, with 10 bases sitting between them.

This clone was detected only once. The chain links TRBV7-2 to TRBJ2-1; 12 nucleotides match TRBD2. From germline, CDR1 is SGHTA and CDR2 FQGNSA. V shed 0 bases, J shed 10 bases, and the junction held 10 bases outside the gene matches. The CDR3 contains 17 residues. CDR3 in amino acids: CASSLALTSGRNWEQFF. DNA of the CDR3: TGTGCCAGCAGCTTAGCGTTAACTAGCGGGAGGAACTGGGAGCAGTTCTTC.

This clone is labeled as medium-sized. The CDR3 here is CASSWSEGQGYTF. For the CDR3, the DNA is TGTGCCAGCAGTTGGTCGGAAGGGCAAGGCTACACCTTC. This chain links TRBV28 with TRBJ1-2; D call uncertain. The CDR3 has 13 amino acids. CDR1 MDHEN and CDR2 SYDVKM come from the germline V gene. V was pared by 4 bases and J by 8 bases, with 14 bases between.

CDR3 bases: TGTGCCAGCATTTCGGCCCCGAGCTCCTACAATGAGCAGTTCTTC. Translated: CASISAPSSYNEQFF. This rearrangement joins TRBV11-2 to TRBJ2-1; D unresolved. The CDR3 runs to 15 residues. Trimming removed 7 bases from V and 0 bases from J, with 13 bases in between. Germline V CDR1 and CDR2: SGHAT, FQNNGV.

This chain connects TRBV9 to TRBJ2-7; D tentatively reads TRBD1 or TRBD2 (5 bases each). The V end lost 0 bases, the J end lost 2 bases, and 12 bases lay between the germline ends. Germline V gene data show CDR1 as SGDLS and CDR2 as YYNGEE. The CDR3 has 15 residues. CDR3 residues: CASSVVDSGPYEQYF. The CDR3 DNA follows: TGTGCCAGCAGCGTAGTAGACAGCGGACCCTACGAGCAGTACTTC.

The J gene is TRBJ2-5, the V gene TRBV5-6; D is perhaps TRBD2 (5 bases). The CDR3 loop spans 16 amino acids. Trimming shortened V by 0 bases and J by 3 bases, and 15 bases separated the two germline ends. Germline CDR1 SGHDT, CDR2 YYEEEE. The CDR3 coding sequence is TGTGCCAGCAGCTTGGCCCGCTCTGAGGGAGAAGAGACCCAGTACTTC. It specifies CASSLARSEGEETQYF.

This clone was counted a single time. The chain has TRBV28 and TRBJ1-2; 9 bases are a match to TRBD1. V lost 5 bases, J lost 8 bases, and 12 bases stayed unmatched. Germline V lookup: CDR1 MDHEN, CDR2 SYDVKM. There are 15 residues in the CDR3. In nucleotides, the CDR3 is TGTGCCAGCAGTGACCCCGGGACAGGGTCTCAAGGCTACACCTTC. It translates to CASSDPGTGSQGYTF.

This clone has only one observation. A junction boundary mismatches the germline segment, possibly from a read error. The chain links TRBV6-4 to TRBJ2-2; maybe TRBD1 (5 bases). The CDR3 runs to 16 residues. Germline V gene lookup returns CDR1 MRHNA and CDR2 SNTAGT. The CDR3 is CASSDSWTTNIGELFF. Here the CDR3 DNA reads TGTGCCAGCAGTGACTCCTGGACAACGAACATCGGGGAGCTGTTTTTT.

By frequency in the sample, this clone is medium-sized. This chain joins TRBV28 and TRBJ1-5; TRBD1 might be the D (6 bases). From germline, CDR1 is MDHEN and CDR2 SYDVKM. The V end was cut by 5 bases, the J end by 3 bases, with 11 bases between. The CDR3 has 14 amino acids. The CDR3 bases are TGTGCCAGCAGTCGCGACAGGCACAATCAGCCCCAGCATTTT. Translated: CASSRDRHNQPQHF.

This sequence joins TRBV6-6 and TRBJ1-1, with D maybe TRBD1 (6 bases). Germline V gene data show CDR1 as MNHNY and CDR2 as SVGAGI (reference sequence). The CDR3 has 13 residues. V was trimmed by 6 bases and J by 0 bases, leaving 8 bases between them. The CDR3 protein is CASRWTVNTEAFF. DNA of the CDR3: TGTGCCAGCAGGTGGACAGTGAACACTGAAGCTTTCTTT.

The sample holds one count of this clone. The chain is built from TRBV19 and TRBJ2-7; a possible D gene is TRBD1 (5 bases). V dropped 3 bases and J dropped 2 bases, with 11 bases sitting between them. This CDR3 comprises 14 residues. The germline V gene encodes CDR1 LNHDA and CDR2 SQIVND (reference sequence). In nucleotides, the CDR3 is TGTGCCAGTAGTATGCCCAGGGATCCCTACGAGCAGTACTTC. It specifies CASSMPRDPYEQYF.

The V and J genes are TRBV9 and TRBJ1-4, with TRBD1 matching over 9 bases. The CDR3 loop spans 18 amino acids. After removal of 3 bases from V and 6 bases from J, the junction contained 15 bases not matched to a gene. CDR1 is SGDLS and CDR2 is YYNGEE in the germline V gene. The DNA for the CDR3 is TGTGCCAGCAGCGACGGATGGCGGACAGGGGTCCAAGATGAAAAACTGTTTTTT. It encodes CASSDGWRTGVQDEKLFF.

The CDR3 DNA reads as TGCAGCGTTCTGAATCCGGGAAGGGTGATGAACACTGAAGCTTTCTTT. Protein sequence: CSVLNPGRVMNTEAFF. The chain joins TRBV29-1 to TRBJ1-1; D is uncertain. The CDR3 sequence is 16 residues long. Trimming shortened V by 5 bases and J by 0 bases, and 19 bases separated the two germline ends. The germline gives CDR1 SQVTM, CDR2 ANQGSEA.

This sequence joins TRBV2 and TRBJ2-1; 10 bases map to TRBD2. Looked up from germline, CDR1 is SNHLY and CDR2 is FYNNEI. This CDR3 is built from 16 residues. The trim removed 7 bases at V and 0 bases at J, leaving 6 bases unmatched. CDR3 nucleotide sequence: TGTGCCAGCACCGGACTAGCGGAAAGCTCCTACAATGAGCAGTTCTTC. Its protein product is CASTGLAESSYNEQFF.

The chain uses TRBV7-6 and TRBJ2-7; a possible D gene is TRBD1 (6 bases). CDR1 is SGHVS, CDR2 FNYEAQ, per germline. V dropped 5 bases and J dropped 8 bases, with 19 bases sitting between them. The CDR3 totals 14 residues. The CDR3 region has the DNA TGTGCCAGCAGCGTCTCCAGGGGTCGGGCGCAGCAGTACTTC. As protein: CASSVSRGRAQQYF.

This sequence joins TRBV7-2 and TRBJ1-2; the match to TRBD1 covers 9 bases. The CDR3 loop spans 15 amino acids. Per germline, CDR1 SGHTA and CDR2 FQGNSA. After removal of 5 bases from V and 2 bases from J, the junction contained 6 bases not matched to a gene. In DNA, the CDR3 is TGTGCCAGCAGCCCACGACAGGGGGGGAACTATGGCTACACCTTC. Protein sequence: CASSPRQGGNYGYTF.

CDR3 loop: CASSLGQGYTDTQYF. CDR3 nucleotides: TGTGCCAGCAGCTTAGGGCAGGGGTACACAGATACGCAGTATTTT. This chain uses TRBV7-3 with TRBJ2-3; D perhaps matches TRBD1 (6 bases). The CDR3 has 15 amino acids. Trimming removed 2 bases from V and 2 bases from J, with 11 bases in between. Germline V CDR1 and CDR2: SGHTA, FQGTGA.

The rearrangement links TRBV7-2 to TRBJ2-5, with 7 positions matching TRBD1. V lost 4 bases to trimming and J lost 4 bases; unmatched junction nucleotides: 9. Per the germline V gene, CDR1 is SGHTA and CDR2 is FQGNSA. The CDR3 extends over 15 amino acids. Written as DNA, the CDR3 is TGTGCCAGCAGCTCCCTACAGGGGAATGGAGAGACCCAGTACTTC. Residues: CASSSLQGNGETQYF.

This clone came up once. The V and J genes are TRBV18 and TRBJ1-2, with no clear D. Germline V gene data show CDR1 as KGHSH and CDR2 as LQKENI. This CDR3 region has 15 residues. The V end lost 0 bases, the J end lost 5 bases, and 13 bases lay between the germline ends. The CDR3 spells CASSPPIAKQYGYTF. CDR3 DNA: TGTGCCAGCTCACCACCGATCGCAAAACAGTATGGCTACACCTTC.

The chain uses TRBV7-2 and TRBJ2-1, with 8 bases fitting TRBD2. This CDR3 comprises 16 residues. Germline V gene lookup returns CDR1 SGHTA and CDR2 FQGNSA. V shed 3 bases and J 7 bases; nucleotides not matched to a gene: 11. The DNA of the CDR3 is TGTGCCAGCAGCTTGGCTGCCGGGAGGGCCGAGAATGAGCAGTTCTTC. Protein product: CASSLAAGRAENEQFF.

The chain is built from TRBV18 and TRBJ2-7; 7 nucleotides agree with TRBD2. Germline trimming cut 3 bases from V and 2 bases from J; bases unmatched to any gene: 1. The CDR3 is 13 residues long. Germline V CDR1 and CDR2: KGHSH, LQKENI. DNA for the CDR3: TGTGCCAGCTCACCCGGACTAGCCTACGAGCAGTACTTC. This codes for CASSPGLAYEQYF.